The clone carrying this T cell receptor beta chain has only one observation. Its matching antigen is unknown. The time point denotes: newly diagnosed GD, antithyroid drugs for less than 3 months. After RNA was extracted from PBMCs, the TCR library was made from it. The data stem from a study of regulatory T cells in long-lasting Graves disease. Library construction for TCR beta used iRepertoire HTBI primers and Arm-PCR of CDR3 regions. TCRdb reprocessed the multiplex PCR reads via MiXCR and lists one record per CDR3 protein. The sample includes 400,000 to 500,000 distinct CDR3 sequences, over 15% of them seen just once. General observations from the study: For persistent Graves' patients, TCR diversity was lower than for newly diagnosed ones.

The CDR3 has 17 amino acids. The junction had 18 bases not matched to a gene; V was cut back by 5 bases and J by 4 bases. The germline V gene encodes CDR1 DFQATT and CDR2 SNEGSKA (reference sequence). These data also featured in a second study, about T cells in Graves' hyperthyroidism and ophthalmopathy. That report adds: Absence of ophthalmopathy progression within 18 months defined stable Graves' hyperthyroidism.

The sequence came from a woman in her late teens or twenties with Graves disease. Source: peripheral blood mononuclear cells (PBMCs), taken at new diagnosis, from a patient treated with antithyroid drugs. The rearrangement links TRBV20-1 to TRBJ1-1; TRBD1 agrees at 8 bases. CDR3 sequence: CSAGPGFGGTGLTEAFF. The CDR3 DNA reads as TGCAGTGCTGGCCCTGGATTCGGAGGGACAGGACTCACTGAAGCTTTCTTT.